This TCR beta chain was documented in a study of CD8+ T cells in alopecia areata. Study results and limitations: TCRs were shared less clearly across patients than in mice, possibly for HLA-related reasons.

Extraction and reverse transcription of RNA yielded cDNA as the sequencing template. Clones were sequenced by immunoSEQ multiplex PCR, and TCRdb holds only the in-frame ones, with some missing. The record shows 200,000 to 300,000 clones for this sample, with no singletons present. Cells from pooled cutaneous lymph nodes were sorted by CD4, CD8alpha, NKG2D, NKG2ACE and other markers. As to this clone: Antigen unknown. Germline and genes: mouse. The observed sequence ends 4 residues before the CDR3 terminus, with the missing tail filled in from the germline J gene.

The CDR3 contains 15 residues. CDR1 is MNHDT, CDR2 YYDKIL, per germline. Sequencing was performed on CD4+ T cells sorted from a lymph node. This receptor was taken from a C3H/HeJ mouse with alopecia areata. These mice share the MHC haplotype H2-k. The chain combines TRBV17 with TRBJ2-7, with 13 bases fitting TRBD2. CDR3 in amino acids: CASSRDWGGTYEQYF. The covered CDR3 bases are TGTGCTAGCAGTCGGGACTGGGGGGGGACTTAT.